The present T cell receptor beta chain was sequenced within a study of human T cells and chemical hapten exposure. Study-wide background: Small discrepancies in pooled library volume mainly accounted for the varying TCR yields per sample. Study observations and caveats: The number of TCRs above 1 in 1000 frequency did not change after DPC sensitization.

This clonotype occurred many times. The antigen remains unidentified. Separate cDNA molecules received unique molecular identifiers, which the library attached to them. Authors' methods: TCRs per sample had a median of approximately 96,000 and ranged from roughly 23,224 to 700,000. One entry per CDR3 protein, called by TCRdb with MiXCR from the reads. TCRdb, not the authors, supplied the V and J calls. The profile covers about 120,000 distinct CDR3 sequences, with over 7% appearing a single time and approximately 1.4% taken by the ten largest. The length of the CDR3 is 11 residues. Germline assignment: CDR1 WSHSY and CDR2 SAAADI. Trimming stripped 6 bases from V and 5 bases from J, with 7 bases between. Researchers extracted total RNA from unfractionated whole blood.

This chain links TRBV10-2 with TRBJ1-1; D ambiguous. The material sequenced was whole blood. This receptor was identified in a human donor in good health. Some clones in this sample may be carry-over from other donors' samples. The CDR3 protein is CASRGGTEAFF. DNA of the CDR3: TGCGCCAGCAGGGGTGGAACTGAAGCTTTCTTT.